Described below is a single T cell receptor beta chain sequence and its context. Method: immunoSEQ multiplex PCR; TCRdb's copy keeps in-frame clones and lacks some. The data show a few hundred thousand clones, 80% to 90% seen once. This sample is drawn from a study of blood T cell repertoires in COVID-19. Germline V gene data show CDR1 as SGHVS and CDR2 as FNYEAQ. Trimming removed 6 bases from V and 6 bases from J, with 11 bases in between. This CDR3 region has 12 residues. The sequenced material came from PBMCs or T cells enriched from blood (not recorded which). The chain is built from TRBV7-6 and TRBJ1-2, with D tentatively TRBD1 (6 bases). The TCR originated in a woman aged 18-29 years who had recovered from COVID-19. The CDR3 DNA follows: TGTGCCAGCAGTCGGGACAAAAATGGCTACACCTTC. Protein sequence: CASSRDKNGYTF.